The sequence of this TCR beta chain was determined in a study of identical twins. Germline V gives CDR1 ENHRY, CDR2 SYGVKD. The CDR3 length is 20 residues. Trimming at V came to 0 bases and at J to 0 bases, leaving 13 bases not matched to a gene. TCRdb itself ran the 5' RACE reads through MiXCR, one entry per CDR3 protein. The sample records about 660,000 distinct CDR3 sequences, 8.6% being singletons. Only a few counts were recorded for this clonotype. A further study also used this sample, focusing on yellow fever vaccine responses in identical twins.

This sequence originates from a woman younger than 35 in good health. The chain joins TRBV10-3 to TRBJ2-7; 11 nucleotides match TRBD2. Sequencing input: PBMCs. CDR3 protein: CAISESMGRGTSGSSYEQYF. In DNA, the CDR3 is TGTGCCATCAGTGAGTCAATGGGCAGAGGGACTAGCGGAAGCTCCTACGAGCAGTACTTC.